Each of the 21 T cell receptor beta chains below was sequenced from the same sample in a study of blood T cell repertoires in COVID-19. Generated by immunoSEQ multiplex PCR, the TCRdb table keeps only in-frame clones and is missing some. The sample records some 200,000 clones, 75% to 85% being singletons. Input material: peripheral blood. These receptors were obtained from a woman at least 80 years old with COVID-19, enrolled during active disease.

The chain couples TRBV5-5 to TRBJ2-6; TRBD2 is a possible D gene (5 bases). CDR1 is SGHKS and CDR2 is YYEKEE in the germline V gene (reference sequence). Trimming removed 3 bases from V and 2 bases from J, with 12 bases in between. The CDR3 length is 16 residues. CDR3 in amino acids: CASSSPGRAGANVLTF. In nucleotides, the CDR3 is TGTGCCAGCAGCTCTCCGGGGAGAGCTGGGGCCAACGTCCTGACTTTC. The full variable domain, rest sourced from reference TRBV5-5 and TRBJ2-6, is DAGVTQSPTHLIKTRGQQVTLRCSPISGHKSVSWYQQVLGQGPQFIFQYYEKEERGRGNFPDRFSARQFPNYSSELNVNALLLGDSALYLCASSSPGRAGANVLTFGAGSRLTVL.

The chain has TRBV5-1 and TRBJ1-2; no clear D gene. The V gene's germline CDR1 is SGHRS and CDR2 YFSETQ. CDR3 length equals 15 residues. Trimming removed 1 base from V and 0 bases from J, with 10 bases in between. The CDR3 DNA sequence: TGCGCCAGCAGCTTGCAGGATAATCCTAACTATGGCTACACCTTC. Its protein is CASSLQDNPNYGYTF.

The chain uses TRBV13 and TRBJ1-2, with D tentatively TRBD1 (5 bases). Trimming cost V 4 bases and J 0 bases, with 12 bases left between them. The germline CDR1 and CDR2 sequences are PRHDT and FYEKMQ (reference sequence). This CDR3 is built from 15 residues. The CDR3 loop reads CASSSYKTANYGYTF. CDR3 in DNA: TGTGCCAGCAGCTCCTACAAGACAGCTAACTATGGCTACACCTTC.

This clone was observed once. J is TRBJ2-3 and V is TRBV29-1; TRBD2 matches at 8 bases. Germline assignment: CDR1 SQVTM and CDR2 ANQGSEA. This CDR3 has 16 amino acids. Trimming took 4 bases from V and 4 from J; bases not matched to a gene: 13. DNA for the CDR3: TGCAGCGTTGGGCGTGGTGCGGGGGGTGAGGCAGATACGCAGTATTTT. Protein: CSVGRGAGGEADTQYF.

J is TRBJ2-3 and V is TRBV9, with 7 bases identical to TRBD2. Germline V gene lookup returns CDR1 SGDLS and CDR2 YYNGEE. CDR3 size: 14 residues. V lost 4 bases, J lost 6 bases, and 8 bases stayed unmatched. In DNA form, the CDR3 reads TGTGCCAGCAGCCCGCGACTAGCTGCTGATACGCAGTATTTT. Amino acid sequence: CASSPRLAADTQYF.

This clone was counted at least ten times. Distinct nucleotide sequences in the sample also encode this CDR3. This chain links TRBV19 with TRBJ1-1; unclear D gene. This CDR3 region has 13 residues. Germline V gene lookup returns CDR1 LNHDA and CDR2 SQIVND (reference sequence). Trimming took 2 bases from V and 0 from J, leaving 4 bases between them. Here the CDR3 DNA reads TGTGCCAGTAGTATAAGCTTGAACACTGAAGCTTTCTTT. Residues: CASSISLNTEAFF.

The rearrangement links TRBV2 to TRBJ2-3; TRBD2 agrees at 8 bases. The germline CDR1 and CDR2 sequences are SNHLY and FYNNEI. The CDR3 covers 15 residues. J lost 3 bases, V lost 4 bases, and 6 bases had no gene match. The CDR3 sequence: CASSAGGDGTDTQYF. For the CDR3, the DNA is TGTGCCAGCAGTGCGGGGGGGGATGGGACAGATACGCAGTATTTT.

This chain uses TRBV9 with TRBJ2-2, with D maybe TRBD1 (5 bases). With 3 bases removed from V and 1 base from J, the gap between germline ends came to 13 bases. The germline gives CDR1 SGDLS, CDR2 YYNGEE. The length of the CDR3 is 16 residues. CDR3 residues: CASSANPDRNTGELFF. DNA for the CDR3: TGTGCCAGCAGCGCCAACCCTGACAGGAACACCGGGGAGCTGTTTTTT.

This clone was observed a single time. V gene TRBV7-9 combines with J gene TRBJ2-2, with 9 bases matching TRBD1. The CDR3 extends over 15 amino acids. J gave up 14 bases and V 5 bases, and 15 bases lay outside the gene matches. Germline V lookup: CDR1 SEHNR, CDR2 FQNEAQ (reference sequence). CDR3 sequence (DNA): TGTGCCAGCAGCCCCAGGACAGGGGTCGGGTTGGTCCTGTTTTTT. Its protein is CASSPRTGVGLVLFF.

V usage is TRBV4-1 and J usage is TRBJ2-1; D is perhaps TRBD2 (5 bases). Germline V gives CDR1 MGHRA, CDR2 YSYEKL. The V end was cut by 0 bases, the J end by 0 bases, with 9 bases between. The CDR3 sequence is 16 residues long. This CDR3 is CASSQDYGVSYNEQFF. CDR3 coding DNA: TGCGCCAGCAGCCAAGATTACGGGGTCTCCTACAATGAGCAGTTCTTC.

This clone appeared a single time. The V and J genes are TRBV21-1 and TRBJ1-5. TRBV21-1 has pseudogene status. The CDR3 has 21 amino acids. As DNA, the CDR3 is TGTGCCAGCAGTATAATAGATGAGTCCAGGAAAGTCGGGAAAAGCAATCAGCCCCAGCATTTT. Translation gives CASSIIDESRKVGKSNQPQHF.

J is TRBJ2-7 and V is TRBV9; possibly TRBD2 for D (6 bases). CDR1 and CDR2 (germline): SGDLS, YYNGEE. Trimming removed 0 bases from V and 0 bases from J, with 10 bases in between. The CDR3 length is 15 residues. The CDR3 spells CASSVGIGGSYEQYF. CDR3 DNA sequence: TGTGCCAGCAGCGTAGGAATCGGGGGCTCCTACGAGCAGTACTTC.

Regarding this clone: This specimen includes other DNA sequences encoding the same CDR3. This chain links TRBV2 with TRBJ2-3; maybe TRBD1 (5 bases). The CDR3 loop spans 14 amino acids. CDR1 and CDR2 from the germline V gene are SNHLY and FYNNEI. Trimming removed 3 bases at V and 1 base at J, with 8 bases between. This CDR3 reads CASSDREGTDTQYF. CDR3 DNA: TGTGCCAGCAGTGACAGGGAAGGCACAGATACGCAGTATTTT. The variable domain in full, completed from reference TRBV2 and TRBJ2-3, reads EPEVTQTPSHQVTQMGQEVILRCVPISNHLYFYWYRQILGQKVEFLVSFYNNEISEKSEIFDDQFSVERPDGSNFTLKIRSTKLEDSAMYFCASSDREGTDTQYFGPGTRLTVL.

The chain is built from TRBV18 and TRBJ2-1; 9 nucleotides agree with TRBD2. Germline assignment: CDR1 KGHSH and CDR2 LQKENI. This CDR3 has 21 amino acids. V shed 2 bases and J 0 bases; nucleotides not matched to a gene: 17. The CDR3 loop is CASSPKPSSGSGPSSYNEQFF. The CDR3 coding sequence is TGTGCCAGCTCACCAAAACCAAGTAGCGGGAGCGGCCCGAGCTCCTACAATGAGCAGTTCTTC.

The chain has TRBV7-8 and TRBJ2-4; perhaps TRBD2 as D (5 bases). V was clipped by 5 bases and J by 9 bases, with 17 bases between them. Germline CDR1 SGHVS, CDR2 FQNEAQ. CDR3 length: 14 amino acids. The CDR3 loop reads CASSPLASLSIQYF. In nucleotides, the CDR3 is TGTGCCAGCAGCCCTCTAGCCTCGCTTAGCATTCAGTACTTC.

The rearrangement links TRBV6-5 to TRBJ1-1, with 7 bases that match TRBD1. The germline CDR1 and CDR2 sequences are MNHEY and SVGAGI. The CDR3 loop spans 15 amino acids. Trimming cost V 5 bases and J 0 bases; bases outside gene matches: 6. This chain's CDR3 is CASSPATGLNTEAFF. In DNA, the CDR3 is TGTGCCAGCAGTCCCGCGACAGGGCTGAACACTGAAGCTTTCTTT.

This sequence joins TRBV29-1 and TRBJ1-1, with D unclear. V lost 2 bases, J lost 0 bases, and 13 bases lay in between. Germline CDR1 and CDR2: SQVTM and ANQGSEA. This CDR3 has 15 residues. As DNA, the CDR3 is TGCAGCGTTGAATTATTAGAGGCCCTGAACACTGAAGCTTTCTTT. Translation gives CSVELLEALNTEAFF.

This clone came up a few times. The gene calls are TRBV5-1 and TRBJ2-1, with D perhaps matching TRBD1 (5 bases). The V gene's germline CDR1 is SGHRS and CDR2 YFSETQ. Trimming shortened V by 0 bases and J by 4 bases, and 14 bases separated the two germline ends. The CDR3 is 16 amino acids. For the CDR3, the DNA is TGCGCCAGCAGCTTGGCCCCGGTTGCAGGGTACAATGAGCAGTTCTTC. Its translation is CASSLAPVAGYNEQFF.

The J gene is TRBJ1-2, the V gene TRBV18; 8 bases agree with TRBD1. Trimming at V came to 5 bases and at J to 0 bases, leaving 8 bases not matched to a gene. This CDR3 spans 16 amino acids. Germline CDR1 reads KGHSH; CDR2 reads LQKENI. The CDR3 nucleotides are TGTGCCAGCTCATCCCAGGGGGCAGATGCTAACTATGGCTACACCTTC. Its translation is CASSSQGADANYGYTF.

V usage is TRBV4-1 and J usage is TRBJ1-5; 8 bases fit TRBD1. V lost 0 bases and J lost 6; bases outside the gene matches: 7. The CDR3 runs to 16 residues. Germline V lookup: CDR1 MGHRA, CDR2 YSYEKL. The CDR3 sequence is CASSQDYRGMVQPQHF. In nucleotides, the CDR3 is TGCGCCAGCAGCCAAGATTACAGGGGGATGGTTCAGCCCCAGCATTTT.

In its sample, this clone was seen once. This sequence joins TRBV9 and TRBJ2-1, with 14 bases aligning to TRBD2. Germline loops: CDR1 SGDLS, CDR2 YYNGEE. This CDR3 has 16 amino acids. The junction had 3 bases not matched to a gene; V was cut back by 3 bases and J by 4 bases. The chain's CDR3 is CASSGLAGGRYNEQFF. CDR3 DNA: TGTGCCAGCAGCGGACTAGCGGGAGGGAGATACAATGAGCAGTTCTTC.